These 3 T cell receptor beta chains were all obtained from the same sample, sequenced in a study of blood T cells in healthy people across ages. Alongside a J-beta primer mix, a sample-barcoded 5' primer served in a second PCR lasting roughly 6 to 12 cycles. TCRdb recomputed calls from the 5' RACE reads with MiXCR, one row per CDR3 protein. The sample contains 650,000 to 1,000,000 distinct CDR3 sequences, 30% to 45% of which appear only once. Sequencing used blood. Source of these receptors: a man younger than 35 in good health.

This chain connects TRBV27 to TRBJ2-3, with no clear D. CDR1 and CDR2 (germline): MNHEY, SMNVEV (reference sequence). This CDR3 has 13 residues. V lost 4 bases and J 2 bases, leaving 7 bases between the germline ends. The CDR3 is CASSYTTTDTQYF. The CDR3, as DNA: TGTGCCAGCAGTTACACGACCACAGATACGCAGTATTTT.

The CDR3 DNA follows: TGTGCCAGCAGGGGGGGACTAGCCTCCAATGAGCAGTTCTTC. Its translation: CASRGGLASNEQFF. This chain connects TRBV6-2 or TRBV6-3 to TRBJ2-1; 9 bases agree with TRBD2. The germline V gene encodes CDR1 MNHEY and CDR2 SVGEGT. The CDR3 has 14 amino acids. The V segment lost 6 bases and the J segment 6 bases; nucleotides outside the gene matches: 6.

As concerns this clonotype: A clone one base away is much larger, so this may be a read error. J is TRBJ2-4 and V is TRBV12-3 or TRBV12-4; 7 bases are shared with TRBD1. The V and J ends lost 6 bases and 13 bases, in that order; junction bases with no gene match: 18. This CDR3 spans 15 amino acids. The CDR3: CASSLAPGQPNEQYF. CDR3 bases: TGTGCCAGCAGCCTCGCTCCGGGACAGCCAAATGAGCAGTACTTC.